This T cell receptor (beta chain) was sequenced during a study of blood T cell repertoires in COVID-19 (dated by TCRdb to 2018 to 2021). For the wider study: The collaborator samples originated in the United States, Italy and Spain and spanned the acute and convalescent phases of COVID-19. Nearly every sample came with metadata listing a de-identified subject ID, COVID-19 status, age in years and sex. A freely available public database, intended as a resource for researchers studying the immune response to SARS-CoV-2, is where the repertoires were released. The prospective study material was composed of cDNA or gDNA derived from T cells, B-cell-depleted T cells, or PBMCs. The samples were drawn from the first 160 participants of the ongoing ImmuneRACE study and from 1,254 subjects provided by 6 global collaborators. Deeply sampled blood TCRbeta repertoires from subjects exposed to, actively infected with, or recovered from COVID-19 were included in the dataset. Where HLA class I and class II types were available, the types were taken from metadata supplied by the sample provider, not from assay-based typing.

Concerning this clone itself: The antigen it recognizes is unknown. No per-base quality is available; no much larger clone lies one base away.

Participants in the prospective study were enrolled through a virtual design, were aged roughly 18 to 100 years, and lived in about two dozen United States geographic areas. Cohort assignment in the prospective study relied on participant-reported clinical history from a screening survey and a study questionnaire. For ImmuneRACE Cohort 3, a participant was defined as recovered based on two consecutive negative NP/OP PCR tests, clearance by a healthcare professional, or resolution of symptoms. In the prospective study, whole blood, serum and a nasopharyngeal or oropharyngeal swab were collected from each participant by mobile phlebotomists. Participants in the prospective study had the option to provide additional blood draws and questionnaires over a roughly 2-month period. Before DNA extraction, blood samples from the prospective study were shipped at room temperature or frozen. The paper as a whole reports these results and caveats: How much clinical and demographic metadata was included differed by source and by participant, and the metadata was provided uncurated.

The CDR1 and CDR2 encoded by the germline V gene are SNHLY and FYNNEI. Including the terminal cysteine and phenylalanine, the CDR3 comprises 13 residues. CDR3 DNA is the only sequence kept; it has 39 bases, read in frame from the first base. V and J lose 7 bases and 7 bases, and a span of 17 bases separates them. TCRbeta CDR3 regions were amplified from genomic DNA using the immunoSEQ Assay, a bias-controlled multiplex PCR. In the paper's pipeline: The number of nucleated cells in each sample was estimated by amplification of reference gene primers within the assay. Sequence reads were collapsed and filtered to measure the absolute abundance of every unique TCRbeta CDR3 rearrangement. For each sample, productive Simpson clonality was calculated as the square root of Simpson's diversity index over productive rearrangements. What TCRdb holds here is the immuneACCESS table cut down to in-frame rearrangements. Part of the clones is not present; checked against another copy, under half of the missing clones reflect an unresolved V gene, and the others are unexplained. That table supplies the V and J calls and clone size; D and trimming were determined from the DNA. In this sample the table shows approximately 440,000 clones, approximately 86% of which occur a single time. About 0.65% of the sample comes from the top ten.

The rearranged chain carries TRBV2 and TRBJ2-7; the best D guess is TRBD1, with 7 bases matching. The sample consisted of PBMCs or T cells enriched from blood (not recorded which). The TCR comes from a woman aged 18-29 years who had recovered from COVID-19. The encoded CDR3 is CASTLARGQEQYF. The bases are TGTGCCAGCACCCTAGCGAGGGGGCAAGAGCAGTACTTC. With the rest looked up from the reference TRBV2 and TRBJ2-7 genes rather than sequenced, the full variable domain is EPEVTQTPSHQVTQMGQEVILRCVPISNHLYFYWYRQILGQKVEFLVSFYNNEISEKSEIFDDQFSVERPDGSNFTLKIRSTKLEDSAMYFCASTLARGQEQYFGPGTRLTVT.